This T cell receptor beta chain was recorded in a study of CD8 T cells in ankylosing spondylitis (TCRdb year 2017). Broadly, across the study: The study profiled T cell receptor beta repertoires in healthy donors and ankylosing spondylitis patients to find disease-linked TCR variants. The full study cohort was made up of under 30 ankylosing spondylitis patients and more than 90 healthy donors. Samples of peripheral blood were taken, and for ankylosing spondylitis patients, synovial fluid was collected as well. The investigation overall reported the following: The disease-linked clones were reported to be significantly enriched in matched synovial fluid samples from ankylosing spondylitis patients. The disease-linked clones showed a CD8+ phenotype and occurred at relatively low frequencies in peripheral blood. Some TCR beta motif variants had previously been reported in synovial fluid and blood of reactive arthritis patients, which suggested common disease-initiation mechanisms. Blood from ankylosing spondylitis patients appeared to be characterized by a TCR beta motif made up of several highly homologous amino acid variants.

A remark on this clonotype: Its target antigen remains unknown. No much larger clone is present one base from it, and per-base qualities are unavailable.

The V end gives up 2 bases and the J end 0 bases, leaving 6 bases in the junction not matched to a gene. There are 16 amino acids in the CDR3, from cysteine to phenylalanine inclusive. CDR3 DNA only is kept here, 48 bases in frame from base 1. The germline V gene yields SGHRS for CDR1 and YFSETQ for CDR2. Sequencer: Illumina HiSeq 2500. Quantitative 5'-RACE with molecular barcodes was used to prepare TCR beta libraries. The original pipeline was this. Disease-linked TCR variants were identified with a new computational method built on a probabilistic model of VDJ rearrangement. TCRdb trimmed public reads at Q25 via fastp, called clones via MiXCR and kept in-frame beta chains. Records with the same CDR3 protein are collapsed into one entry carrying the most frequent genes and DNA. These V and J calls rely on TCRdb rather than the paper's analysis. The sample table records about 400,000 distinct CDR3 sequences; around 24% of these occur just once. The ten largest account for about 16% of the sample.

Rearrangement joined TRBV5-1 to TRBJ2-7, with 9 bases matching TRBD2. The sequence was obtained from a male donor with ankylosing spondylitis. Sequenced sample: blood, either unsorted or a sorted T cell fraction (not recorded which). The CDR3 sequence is CASSFYAGGTSYEQYF. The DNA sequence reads TGCGCCAGCAGCTTCTACGCGGGAGGGACCTCCTACGAGCAGTACTTC.